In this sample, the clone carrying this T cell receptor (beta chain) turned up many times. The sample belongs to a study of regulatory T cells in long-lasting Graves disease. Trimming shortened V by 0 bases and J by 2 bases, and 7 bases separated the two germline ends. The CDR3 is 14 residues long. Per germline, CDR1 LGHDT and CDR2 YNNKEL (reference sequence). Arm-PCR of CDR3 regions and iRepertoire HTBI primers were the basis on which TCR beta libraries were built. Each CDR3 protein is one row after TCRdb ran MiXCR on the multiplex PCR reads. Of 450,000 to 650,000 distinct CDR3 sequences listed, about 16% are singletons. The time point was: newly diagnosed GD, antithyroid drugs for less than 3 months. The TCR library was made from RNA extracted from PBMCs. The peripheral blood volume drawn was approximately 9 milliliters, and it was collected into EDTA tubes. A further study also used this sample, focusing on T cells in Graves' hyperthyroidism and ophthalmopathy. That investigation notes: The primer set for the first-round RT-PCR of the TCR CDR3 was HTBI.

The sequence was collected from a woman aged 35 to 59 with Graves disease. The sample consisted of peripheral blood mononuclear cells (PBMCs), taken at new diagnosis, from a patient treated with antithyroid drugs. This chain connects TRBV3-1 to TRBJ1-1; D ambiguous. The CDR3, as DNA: TGTGCCAGCAGCCAAGAAACAGATAACACTGAAGCTTTCTTT. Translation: CASSQETDNTEAFF.